This T cell receptor beta chain was captured in a study of T-cell memory formation after mild COVID-19. Points from the study as a whole: Clonal second-wave expansions that peaked on day 37 had unconfirmed SARS-CoV-2 specificity.

MiXCR was run by TCRdb on the 5' RACE reads, yielding one entry per CDR3 protein. The table has 300,000 to 400,000 distinct CDR3 sequences, under 25% seen once; the top ten hold approximately 12%. Germline assignment: CDR1 SGHRS and CDR2 YFSETQ. Trimming removed 0 bases from V and 0 bases from J, with 17 bases in between. The CDR3 loop spans 18 amino acids. This clonotype appeared a few times. Antigen unknown. Source material: PBMCs or a T cell subset sorted from them (not recorded which). This receptor was obtained from an adult woman who had mild COVID-19 (a few samples of this study predate the infection). Cell type and time point are not known. The rearrangement uses TRBV5-1 and TRBJ2-3, with D possibly being TRBD2 (5 bases). CDR3 coding DNA: TGCGCCAGCAGCTTGGGTCGGGTAGCGACGACTAGCACAGATACGCAGTATTTT. It specifies CASSLGRVATTSTDTQYF.